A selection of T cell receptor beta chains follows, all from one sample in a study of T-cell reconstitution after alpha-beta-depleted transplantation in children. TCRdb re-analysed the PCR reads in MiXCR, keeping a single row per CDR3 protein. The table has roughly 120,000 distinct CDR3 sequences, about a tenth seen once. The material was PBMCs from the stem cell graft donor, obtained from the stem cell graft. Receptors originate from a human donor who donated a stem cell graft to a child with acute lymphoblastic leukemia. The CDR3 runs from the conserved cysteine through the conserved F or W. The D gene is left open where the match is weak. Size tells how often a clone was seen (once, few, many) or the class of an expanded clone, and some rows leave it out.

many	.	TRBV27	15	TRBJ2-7	TGTGCCAGCAGTCCCGTGGGGACACTTCCCTACGAGCAGTACTTC	CASSPVGTLPYEQYF
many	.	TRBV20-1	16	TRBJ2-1	TGCAGTGCTAGAGATTTCGCGGCGGGCTCCTACAATGAGCAGTTCTTC	CSARDFAAGSYNEQFF
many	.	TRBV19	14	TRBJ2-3	TGTGCCAGTCAACAGCAATCTAGCACAGATACGCAGTATTTT	CASQQQSSTDTQYF
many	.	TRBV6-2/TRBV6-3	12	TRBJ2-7	TGTGCCAGCAGCCCCTCGTTCTACGAGCAGTACTTC	CASSPSFYEQYF
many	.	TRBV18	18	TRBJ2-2	TGTGCCAGCTCAATGGGGGGACAGCGCAACTTGAACACCGGGGAGCTGTTTTTT	CASSMGGQRNLNTGELFF
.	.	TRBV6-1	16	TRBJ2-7	TGTGCCAGCAGTGAACGGGACGGAGTCCCTCCCTACGAGCAGTACTTC	CASSERDGVPPYEQYF
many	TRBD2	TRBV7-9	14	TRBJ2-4	TGTGCCAGCGGGAGGGGTGGAACCAAAAACATTCAGTACTTC	CASGRGGTKNIQYF
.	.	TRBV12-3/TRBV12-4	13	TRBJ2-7	TGTGCCAGCAGTTTTGCTGGCAGTTACGAGCAGTACTTC	CASSFAGSYEQYF
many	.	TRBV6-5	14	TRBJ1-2	TGTGCCAGCAGTTACTCGAGTGGGCGGGATGGCTACACCTTC	CASSYSSGRDGYTF
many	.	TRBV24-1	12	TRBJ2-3	TGTGCCACCAGTGAGTCGACAGATACGCAGTATTTT	CATSESTDTQYF
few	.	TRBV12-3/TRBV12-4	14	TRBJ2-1	TGTGCCAGCAGTTCAGTGGGCAGGGGCAATGAGCAGTTCTTC	CASSSVGRGNEQFF
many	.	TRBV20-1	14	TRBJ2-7	TGCAGTGCTAGAGACCTGGTCGGGGGCTACGAGCAGTACTTC	CSARDLVGGYEQYF
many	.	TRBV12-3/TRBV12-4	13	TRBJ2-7	TGTGCCAGCAGTCTTTCCCGAAGGTACGAGCAGTACTTC	CASSLSRRYEQYF
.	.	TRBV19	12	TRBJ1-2	TGTGCCACCCAGCGGGCAGATGGTGGCTACACCTTC	CATQRADGGYTF
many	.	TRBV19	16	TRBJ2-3	TGTGCCAGTAACGCCATTCTTGGGGTTCCGGCAGATACGCAGTATTTT	CASNAILGVPADTQYF
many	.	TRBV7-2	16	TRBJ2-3	TGTGCCAGCAGCTTAGCGCTTGGCGGCCGCACAGATACGCAGTATTTT	CASSLALGGRTDTQYF
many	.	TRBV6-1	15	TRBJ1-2	TGTGCCAGCAGCGAGGACAGAACCTCTAACTATGGCTACACCTTC	CASSEDRTSNYGYTF
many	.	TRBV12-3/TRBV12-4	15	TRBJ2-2	TGTGCCAGCAGTTCCCGGGGCCTGAACACCGGGGAGCTGTTTTTT	CASSSRGLNTGELFF
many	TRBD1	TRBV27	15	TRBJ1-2	TGTGCCAGCAGTTTCCAGACAGGGGGGCGCTATGGCTACACCTTC	CASSFQTGGRYGYTF
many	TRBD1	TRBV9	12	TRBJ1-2	TGTGCCAGTGAGGACAGGGCGGCTGGCTACACCTTC	CASEDRAAGYTF
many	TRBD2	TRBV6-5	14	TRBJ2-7	TGTGCCAGCAGTTACGGGGGGGACCCCTACGAGCAGTACTTC	CASSYGGDPYEQYF
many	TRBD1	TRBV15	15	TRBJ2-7	TGTGCCACCAGCAGACCAAAGACAGGGTTCCACGAGCAGTACTTC	CATSRPKTGFHEQYF
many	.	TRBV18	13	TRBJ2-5	TGTGCCAGCTCACCTTACGTCCAAGAGACCCAGTACTTC	CASSPYVQETQYF
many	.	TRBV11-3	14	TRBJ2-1	TGTGCCAGCAGTTACCGCCCGACGTCCAATGAGCAGTTCTTC	CASSYRPTSNEQFF
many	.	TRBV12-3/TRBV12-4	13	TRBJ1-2	TGTGCCAGCAGTAGGGACGGTGGGGGTGGCTACACCTTC	CASSRDGGGGYTF
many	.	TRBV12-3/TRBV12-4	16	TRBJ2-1	TGTGCCAGCAGTCCTCCAGGGCCCCGAGAGTATGATGAGCAGTTCTTC	CASSPPGPREYDEQFF
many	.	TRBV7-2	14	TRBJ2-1	TGTGCCAGCAGCTTAGGGAAGGGAATCGGAGAGCAGTTCTTC	CASSLGKGIGEQFF
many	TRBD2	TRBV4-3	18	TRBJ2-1	TGCGCCAGTTCCCTCGACTCCTTTAGCGGGAGGACCCACAATGAGCAGTTCTTC	CASSLDSFSGRTHNEQFF
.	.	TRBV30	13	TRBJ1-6	TGTGCCTGGAGTGTACGCGGGGATTCACCCCTCCACTTT	CAWSVRGDSPLHF
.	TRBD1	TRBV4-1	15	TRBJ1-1	TGCGCCAGCAGCCCATCGACAGGGGGAAAAACTGAAGCTTTCTTT	CASSPSTGGKTEAFF
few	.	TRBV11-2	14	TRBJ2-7	TGTGCCAGCAGCTTAGGACAGGTTGACTACGAGCAGTACTTC	CASSLGQVDYEQYF
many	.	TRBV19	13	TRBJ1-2	TGTGCCAGTAGTCTGACCGCCTGCTATGGCTACACCTTC	CASSLTACYGYTF
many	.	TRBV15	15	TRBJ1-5	TGTGCCACCAGCAGTATAGGGAGGCTCAATCAGCCCCAGCATTTT	CATSSIGRLNQPQHF
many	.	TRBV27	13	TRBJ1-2	TGTGCCAGCAGTTTAGGGGTAGGGACTGGCTACACCTTC	CASSLGVGTGYTF
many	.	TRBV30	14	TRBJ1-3	TGTGCCTGGATGGGACTGATCTCTGGAAACACCATATATTTT	CAWMGLISGNTIYF
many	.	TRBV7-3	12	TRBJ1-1	TGTGCCAGCAGCTTACGAGTCACTGAAGCTTTCTTT	CASSLRVTEAFF
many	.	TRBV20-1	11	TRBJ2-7	TGCAGTGCTAGAGCAGGGAGCGAGCAGTACTTC	CSARAGSEQYF
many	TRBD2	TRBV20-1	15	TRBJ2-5	TGCAGTGCTAGAGATCACGGCGGGAGTGGAGAGACCCAGTACTTC	CSARDHGGSGETQYF
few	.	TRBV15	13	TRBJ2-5	TGTGCCACCGGGCTCGGTTGGCAAGAGACCCAGTACTTC	CATGLGWQETQYF
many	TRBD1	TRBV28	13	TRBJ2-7	TGTGCCAGCAGCGGGACAGGACATTACGAGCAGTACTTC	CASSGTGHYEQYF
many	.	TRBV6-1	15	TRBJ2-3	TGTGCCAGCAAGCCGGGACGCCCGAACACAGATACGCAGTATTTT	CASKPGRPNTDTQYF
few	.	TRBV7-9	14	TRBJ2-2	TGTGCCAGCAGCTCGGGACTGAACACCGGGGAGCTGTTTTTT	CASSSGLNTGELFF
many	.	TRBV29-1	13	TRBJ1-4	TGCAGCGTTTTTGGGCAGTATAATGAGGGGATGTTTTTT	CSVFGQYNEGMFF
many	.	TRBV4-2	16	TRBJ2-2	TGTGCCAGCAGCCAGGTCCCCCCTCAAGGCACCGGGGAGCTGTTTTTT	CASSQVPPQGTGELFF